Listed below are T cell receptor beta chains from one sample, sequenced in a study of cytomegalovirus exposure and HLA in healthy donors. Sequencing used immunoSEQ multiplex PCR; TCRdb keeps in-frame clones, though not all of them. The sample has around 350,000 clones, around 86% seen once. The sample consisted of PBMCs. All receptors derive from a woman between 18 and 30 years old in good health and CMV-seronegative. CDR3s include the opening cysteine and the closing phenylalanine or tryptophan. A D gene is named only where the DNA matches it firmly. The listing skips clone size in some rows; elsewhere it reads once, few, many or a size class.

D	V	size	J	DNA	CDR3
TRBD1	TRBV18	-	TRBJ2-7	TGTGCCAGCCAGGAGGGGACAGGTCAATCTATAGAGCAGTACTTC	CASQEGTGQSIEQYF
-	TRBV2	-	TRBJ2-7	TGTGCCAGCAACGTAGATCCCTCCGAGCAGTACTTC	CASNVDPSEQYF
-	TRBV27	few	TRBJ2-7	TGTGCCAGCAGACAGGGCTACGAGCAGTACTTC	CASRQGYEQYF
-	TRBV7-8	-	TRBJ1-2	TGTGCCAGCAGCTTAGACTTTCTCTATGGCTACACCTTC	CASSLDFLYGYTF
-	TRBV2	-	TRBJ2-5	TGTGCCAGCAGAGAACCAGGGGTCCAAGAGACCCAGTACTTC	CASREPGVQETQYF
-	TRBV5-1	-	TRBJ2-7	TGCGCCAGCAGGTCCCGGGACATCTCCTACGAGCAGTACTTC	CASRSRDISYEQYF
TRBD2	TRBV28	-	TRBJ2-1	TGTGCCAGCATTGCCCGGGGGGACCTCTCTAGTAACCAGTTCTTC	CASIARGDLSSNQFF
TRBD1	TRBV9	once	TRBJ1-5	TGTGCCAGCAGCGTCGGGACAGATCCGAATCAGCCCCAGCATTTT	CASSVGTDPNQPQHF
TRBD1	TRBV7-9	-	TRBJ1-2	TGTGCCAGCAGCTCCAAACAGGGGAAAGACTATGGCTACACCTTC	CASSSKQGKDYGYTF
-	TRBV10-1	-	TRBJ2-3	TGCGCCAGCAGTAAAGGGAGAGGCCCAGATACGCAGTATTTT	CASSKGRGPDTQYF
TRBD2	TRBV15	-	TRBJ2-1	TGTGCCACCAGCGAAGCGGGGGGCGGTTACAATGAGCAGTTCTTC	CATSEAGGGYNEQFF
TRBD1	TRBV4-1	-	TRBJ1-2	TGCGCCAGCAGCCAAGACGAAGGGGGCATCGGGTTTTATGGCTACACCTTC	CASSQDEGGIGFYGYTF
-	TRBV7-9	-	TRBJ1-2	TGTGCCAGCAGCTTAGCAAGGGGTTCAAACTATGGCTACACCTTC	CASSLARGSNYGYTF
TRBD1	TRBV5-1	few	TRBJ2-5	TGCGCCAGCAGCTTCGGACAGGGGAAAGGTGAGACCCAGTACTTC	CASSFGQGKGETQYF
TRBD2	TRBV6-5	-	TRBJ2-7	TGTGCCAGCAGAGCCTGGGACTACTCCTCCTACGAGCAGTACTTC	CASRAWDYSSYEQYF
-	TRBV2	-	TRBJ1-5	TGTGCCAGCAGTGGGCAGGGTACCCGTCAGCCCCAGCATTTT	CASSGQGTRQPQHF
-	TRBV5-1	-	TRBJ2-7	TGCGCCAGCAGAGGGGCTTCCTACGAGCAGTACTTC	CASRGASYEQYF
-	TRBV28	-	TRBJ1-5	TGTGCCAGCAGTCCGAGGGTCAGCGGTCAGCCCCAGCATTTT	CASSPRVSGQPQHF
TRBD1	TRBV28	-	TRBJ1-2	TGTGCCAGCAGTTTGTCCCCTACAGGGGATGGCTACACCTTC	CASSLSPTGDGYTF
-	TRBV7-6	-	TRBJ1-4	TGTGCCAGCAGCCAGGGGTTTAATGAAAAACTGTTTTTT	CASSQGFNEKLFF
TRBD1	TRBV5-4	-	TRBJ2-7	TGTGCCAGCAGCTTTGACAGGGGCCAAAACCCCTACGAGCAGTACTTC	CASSFDRGQNPYEQYF
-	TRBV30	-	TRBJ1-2	TGTGCCTGGAGTGGGGGCACTTTCAACTATGGCTACACCTTC	CAWSGGTFNYGYTF
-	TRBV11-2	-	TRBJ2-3	TGTGCCAGCAGCGCGGGACTGTCACAAACAGATACGCAGTATTTT	CASSAGLSQTDTQYF
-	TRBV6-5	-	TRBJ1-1	TGTGCCAGCAGACAGGGCCGGAACACTGAAGCTTTCTTT	CASRQGRNTEAFF
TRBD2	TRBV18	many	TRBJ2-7	TGTGCCAGCTCACCTGGGAGCGGGAGAGAATACGAGCAGTACTTC	CASSPGSGREYEQYF
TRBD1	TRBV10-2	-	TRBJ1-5	TGCGCCAGCAGTGAGTTCGGGACAGGGGCTCTGAGACAGCCCCAGCATTTT	CASSEFGTGALRQPQHF
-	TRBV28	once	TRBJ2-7	TGTGCCAGCAGTTTAAGACTAACCTACGAGCAGTACTTC	CASSLRLTYEQYF
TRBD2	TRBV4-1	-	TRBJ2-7	TGCGCCAGCAGCCAAATTTTGGGACTAGCGAGGAGCTACGAGCAGTACTTC	CASSQILGLARSYEQYF
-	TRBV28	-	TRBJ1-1	TGTGCCAGCAGTCTCGTTGGGGGGGGCTCGGGCACTGAAGCTTTCTTT	CASSLVGGGSGTEAFF
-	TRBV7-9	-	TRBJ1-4	TGTGCCAGCAGCTCTGGCACTAATGAAAAACTGTTTTTT	CASSSGTNEKLFF
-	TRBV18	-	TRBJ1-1	TGTGCCAGCTCAACAAACACTGAAGCTTTCTTT	CASSTNTEAFF
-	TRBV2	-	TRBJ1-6	TGTGCCAGCAGTGAACTGGGGCAGGCGATTAATTCACCCCTCCACTTT	CASSELGQAINSPLHF
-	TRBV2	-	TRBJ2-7	TGTGCCAGCAGTGACAGCCGGGCCTACGAGCAGTACTTC	CASSDSRAYEQYF
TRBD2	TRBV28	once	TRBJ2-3	TGTGCCAGCACCCTTCGGACTAGTCCTTCCTATTTT	CASTLRTSPSYF
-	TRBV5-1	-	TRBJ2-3	TGCGCCAGCAGCTTGGAGCCTCAAAGGGGCCTCGACGACAAAGATACGCAGTATTTT	CASSLEPQRGLDDKDTQYF
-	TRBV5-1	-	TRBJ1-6	TGCGCCAGCAGCTTGGCTGTACAGGAAAATTCACCCCTCCACTTT	CASSLAVQENSPLHF
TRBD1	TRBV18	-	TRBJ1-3	TGTGCCAGCTCACGGCTCCAGGGGGCAGCTGGAAACACCATATATTTT	CASSRLQGAAGNTIYF
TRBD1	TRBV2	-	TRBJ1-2	TGTGCCAGCAGATCCGGACAGGGGGTACTCTATGGCTACACCTTC	CASRSGQGVLYGYTF
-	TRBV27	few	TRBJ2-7	TGTGCCAGCGGCCTGGGACTGCACTACGAGCAGTACTTC	CASGLGLHYEQYF
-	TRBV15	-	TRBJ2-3	TGTGCCACCAGCAGGGACACCACAGATACGCAGTATTTT	CATSRDTTDTQYF
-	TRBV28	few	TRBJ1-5	TGTGCCAGCAGACTAAGCAATCAGCCCCAGCATTTT	CASRLSNQPQHF
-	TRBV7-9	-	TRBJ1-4	TGTGCCAGCCGCCTGGGAGGGGTAGATGAAAAACTGTTTTTT	CASRLGGVDEKLFF
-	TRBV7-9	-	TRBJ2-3	TGTGCCAGCACGACAGATACGCAGTATTTT	CASTTDTQYF
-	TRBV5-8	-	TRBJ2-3	TGTGCCACTTTCCTCTCCCTCAGCACAGATACGCAGTATTTT	CATFLSLSTDTQYF
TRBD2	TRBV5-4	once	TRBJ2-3	TGTGCCAGCAGCTTGATAAAACTAGCGGGGCGGGAGGATACGCAGTATTTT	CASSLIKLAGREDTQYF
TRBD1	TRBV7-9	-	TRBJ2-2	TGTGCCAGCAGCCGGGACAGCGCGAACACCGGGGAGCTGTTTTTT	CASSRDSANTGELFF
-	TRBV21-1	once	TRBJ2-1	TGTGCCAGCACCGACACCGCCTACAATGAGCAGTTCTTC	CASTDTAYNEQFF
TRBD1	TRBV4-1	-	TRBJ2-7	TGCGCCAGCAGCCAAGAAACGACAGGGATATTCGGCGAGCAGTACTTC	CASSQETTGIFGEQYF
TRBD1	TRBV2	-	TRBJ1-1	TGTGCCAGCAGACCGGACAGGCGGCTTGGCCTGAACACTGAAGCTTTCTTT	CASRPDRRLGLNTEAFF
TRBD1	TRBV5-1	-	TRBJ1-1	TGCGCCAGCAGCCTGGAGCTACAGGGGCGGTTCACTGAAGCTTTCTTT	CASSLELQGRFTEAFF
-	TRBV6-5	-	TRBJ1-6	TGTGCCAACCCCCAGGTCGGGGGAAATTCACCCCTCCACTTT	CANPQVGGNSPLHF
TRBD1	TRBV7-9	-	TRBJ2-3	TGTGCCAGCAGCTTATCAGGGACAGGTACGAGCACAGATACGCAGTATTTT	CASSLSGTGTSTDTQYF
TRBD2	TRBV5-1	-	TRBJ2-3	TGCGCCAGCAGCCTAGCGGGAGATACGCAGTATTTT	CASSLAGDTQYF
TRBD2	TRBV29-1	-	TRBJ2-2	TGCAGCGTGCCCACAGCGGGAGGGGTCACCGGGGAGCTGTTTTTT	CSVPTAGGVTGELFF
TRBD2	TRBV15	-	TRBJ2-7	TGTGCCACCAGCGGTACTAGCGGTCCCTACGAGCAGTACTTC	CATSGTSGPYEQYF